This T cell receptor beta chain emerged from a study of T cells in Graves' hyperthyroidism and ophthalmopathy. Trimming cost V 9 bases and J 4 bases; bases outside gene matches: 6. The CDR3 spans 13 residues. CDR1 and CDR2 (germline): SGHNT, YENEEA. There were TCR beta CDR3 regions amplified from RNA transcripts. TCR CDR3 regions were first amplified by RT-PCR with HTBI primers. TCRdb itself ran the multiplex PCR reads through MiXCR, one entry per CDR3 protein. The profile shows hundreds of thousands of distinct CDR3 sequences, 15% to 20% of them singletons. This clonotype appeared many times. This chain connects TRBV11-3 to TRBJ2-1; TRBD1 matches 7 bases. This sequence originates from a man in his forties with Graves' ophthalmopathy. The specimen sequenced was blood. The CDR3 region has the DNA TGTGCCAGATTACAGGGGTTTTACAATGAGCAGTTCTTC. Its protein product is CARLQGFYNEQFF. The whole variable domain, filled in from reference TRBV11-3 and TRBJ2-1, reads EAGVVQSPRYKIIEKKQPVAFWCNPISGHNTLYWYLQNLGQGPELLIRYENEEAVDDSQLPKDRFSAERLKGVDSTLKIQPAELGDSAVYLCARLQGFYNEQFFGPGTRLTVL.